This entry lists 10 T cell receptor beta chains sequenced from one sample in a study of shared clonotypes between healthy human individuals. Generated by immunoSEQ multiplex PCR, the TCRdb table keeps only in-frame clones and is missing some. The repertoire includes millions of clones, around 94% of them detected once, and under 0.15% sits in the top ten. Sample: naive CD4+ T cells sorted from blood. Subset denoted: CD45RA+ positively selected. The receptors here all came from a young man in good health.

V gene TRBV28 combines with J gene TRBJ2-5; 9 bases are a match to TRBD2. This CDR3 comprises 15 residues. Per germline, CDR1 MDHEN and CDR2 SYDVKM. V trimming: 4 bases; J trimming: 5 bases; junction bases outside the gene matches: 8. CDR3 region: CASSSSGVPSETQYF. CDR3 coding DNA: TGTGCCAGCAGTTCTAGCGGGGTCCCGTCGGAGACCCAGTACTTC.

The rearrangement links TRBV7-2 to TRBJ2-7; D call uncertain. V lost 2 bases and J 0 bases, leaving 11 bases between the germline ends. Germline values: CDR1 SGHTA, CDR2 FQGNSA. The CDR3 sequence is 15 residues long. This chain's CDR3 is CASSLRTGHSYEQYF. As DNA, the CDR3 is TGTGCCAGCAGCTTACGGACGGGTCACTCCTACGAGCAGTACTTC.

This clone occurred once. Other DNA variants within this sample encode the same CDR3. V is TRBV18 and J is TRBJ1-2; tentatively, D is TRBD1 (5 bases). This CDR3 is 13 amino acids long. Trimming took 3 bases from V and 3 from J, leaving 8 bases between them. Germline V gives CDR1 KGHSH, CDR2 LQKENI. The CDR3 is CASSPEQDYGYTF. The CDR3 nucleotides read TGTGCCAGCTCACCCGAACAGGACTATGGCTACACCTTC.

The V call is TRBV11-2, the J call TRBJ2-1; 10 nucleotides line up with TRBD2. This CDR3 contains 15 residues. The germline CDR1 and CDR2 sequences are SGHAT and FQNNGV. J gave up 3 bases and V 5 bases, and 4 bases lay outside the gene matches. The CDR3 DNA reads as TGTGCCAGCAGCAGAACTAGCGGGGACTACAATGAGCAGTTCTTC. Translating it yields CASSRTSGDYNEQFF.

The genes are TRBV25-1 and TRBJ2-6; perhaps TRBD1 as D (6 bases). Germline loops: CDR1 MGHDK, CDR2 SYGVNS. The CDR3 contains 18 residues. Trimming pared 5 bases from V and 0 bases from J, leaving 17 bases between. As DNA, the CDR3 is TGTGCCAGCAGTCCTTCAGGGGACGGATTCTCTGGGGCCAACGTCCTGACTTTC. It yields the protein CASSPSGDGFSGANVLTF.

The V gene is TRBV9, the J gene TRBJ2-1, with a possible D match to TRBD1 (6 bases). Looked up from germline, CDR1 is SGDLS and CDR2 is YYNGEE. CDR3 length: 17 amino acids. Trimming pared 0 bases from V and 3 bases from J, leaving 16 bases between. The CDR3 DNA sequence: TGTGCCAGCAGCGTAGGCCCCACAGGGCACTACTACAATGAGCAGTTCTTC. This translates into CASSVGPTGHYYNEQFF.

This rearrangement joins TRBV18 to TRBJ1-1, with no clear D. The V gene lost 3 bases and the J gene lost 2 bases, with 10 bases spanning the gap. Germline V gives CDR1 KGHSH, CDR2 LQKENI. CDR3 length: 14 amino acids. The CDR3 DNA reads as TGTGCCAGCTCACCCGGAGAAGCTAACACTGAAGCTTTCTTT. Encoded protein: CASSPGEANTEAFF.

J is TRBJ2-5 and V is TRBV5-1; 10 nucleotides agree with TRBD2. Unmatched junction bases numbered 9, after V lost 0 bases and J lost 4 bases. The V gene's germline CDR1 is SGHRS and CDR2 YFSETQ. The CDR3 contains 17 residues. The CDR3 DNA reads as TGCGCCAGCAGCTTGGCCGGTCTAGCGGGAGTTTCAGAGACCCAGTACTTC. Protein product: CASSLAGLAGVSETQYF. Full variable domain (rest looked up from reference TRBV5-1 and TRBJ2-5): KAGVTQTPRYLIKTRGQQVTLSCSPISGHRSVSWYQQTPGQGLQFLFEYFSETQRNKGNFPGRFSGRQFSNSRSEMNVSTLELGDSALYLCASSLAGLAGVSETQYFGPGTRLLVL.

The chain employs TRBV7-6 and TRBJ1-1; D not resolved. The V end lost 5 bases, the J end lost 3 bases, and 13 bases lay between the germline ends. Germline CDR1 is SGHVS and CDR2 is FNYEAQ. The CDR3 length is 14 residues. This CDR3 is CASSLGAEDTEAFF. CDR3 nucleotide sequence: TGTGCCAGCAGCCTGGGCGCGGAGGACACTGAAGCTTTCTTT.

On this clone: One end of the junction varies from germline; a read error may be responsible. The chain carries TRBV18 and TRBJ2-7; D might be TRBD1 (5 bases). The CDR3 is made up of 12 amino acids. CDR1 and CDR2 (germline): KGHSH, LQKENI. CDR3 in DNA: TGTGCCAGCTCACCACCACAGGCCATTCCAATCTTC. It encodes CASSPPQAIPIF.